This TCR beta chain stems from a study of Ad26.COV2.S vaccination and SARS-CoV-2 variants. Study results and limitations: A substantial breadth of spike-specific CD8+ and CD4+ T cell responses after vaccination has been reported. Estimates derived from TCR breadth and depth analyses may have underestimated total T cell responses. Placebo and vaccine recipients had non-spike TCR breadth that was similar. Participants in the vaccine arm had higher spike-specific TCR breadth; placebo recipients had lower.

A word on this clone: Its target is unknown.

CDR1 is SGHRS, CDR2 YFSETQ, per germline. J was trimmed by 1 base and V by 3 bases; bases with no gene match: 3. The CDR3 length is 14 residues. Only in-frame clones appear in the TCRdb table, and some are missing; sequencing was by immunoSEQ multiplex PCR. The table includes some 350,000 clones, around 92% detected once. V usage is TRBV5-1 and J usage is TRBJ1-1; TRBD1 matches at 7 bases. This clonotype was sampled from a human donor who had recovered from COVID-19. Sample: peripheral blood, taken after recovery from COVID-19. Here the CDR3 reads CASSSGQTNTEAFF. The CDR3, as DNA: TGCGCCAGCAGCTCGGGACAGACGAACACTGAAGCTTTCTTT.